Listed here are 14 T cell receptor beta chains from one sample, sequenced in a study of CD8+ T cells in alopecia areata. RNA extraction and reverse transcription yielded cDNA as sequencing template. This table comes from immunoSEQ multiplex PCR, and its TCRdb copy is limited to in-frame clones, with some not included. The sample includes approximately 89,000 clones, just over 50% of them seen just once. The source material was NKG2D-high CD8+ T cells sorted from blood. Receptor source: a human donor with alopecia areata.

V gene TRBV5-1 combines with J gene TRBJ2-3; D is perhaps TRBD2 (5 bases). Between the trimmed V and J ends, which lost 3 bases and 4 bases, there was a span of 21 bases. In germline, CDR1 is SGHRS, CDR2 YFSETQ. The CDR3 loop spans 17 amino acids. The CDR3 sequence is CASSSQDWGYEADTQYF. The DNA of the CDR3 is TGCGCCAGCAGCTCTCAGGACTGGGGATATGAAGCAGATACGCAGTATTTT.

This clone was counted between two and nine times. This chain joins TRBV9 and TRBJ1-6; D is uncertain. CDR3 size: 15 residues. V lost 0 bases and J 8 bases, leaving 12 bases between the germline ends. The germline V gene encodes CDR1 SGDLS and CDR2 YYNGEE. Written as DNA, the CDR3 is TGTGCCAGCAGCGTAGCAGCTGGGAGGGATTCACCCCTCCACTTT. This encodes CASSVAAGRDSPLHF.

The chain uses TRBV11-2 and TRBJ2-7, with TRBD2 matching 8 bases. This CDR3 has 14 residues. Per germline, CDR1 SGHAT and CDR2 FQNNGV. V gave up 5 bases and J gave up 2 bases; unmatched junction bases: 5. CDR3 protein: CASSNQAGAYEQYF. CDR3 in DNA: TGTGCCAGCAGCAACCAAGCGGGGGCCTACGAGCAGTACTTC.

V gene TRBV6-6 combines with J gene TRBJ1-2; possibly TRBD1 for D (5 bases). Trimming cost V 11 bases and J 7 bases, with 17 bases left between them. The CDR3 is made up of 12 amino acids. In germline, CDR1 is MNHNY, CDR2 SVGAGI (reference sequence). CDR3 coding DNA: TGTGCCGGAGAGGGGATTCACGCTGGCTACACCTTC. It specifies CAGEGIHAGYTF.

DNA for the CDR3: TGTGCCAGCAGTTATGTCGGTTTCGAGCAGTACTTC. It encodes CASSYVGFEQYF. This chain joins TRBV27 and TRBJ2-7; D call uncertain. This CDR3 is built from 12 residues. From germline, CDR1 is MNHEY and CDR2 SMNVEV (reference sequence). Trimming cost V 4 bases and J 6 bases, with 10 bases left between them.

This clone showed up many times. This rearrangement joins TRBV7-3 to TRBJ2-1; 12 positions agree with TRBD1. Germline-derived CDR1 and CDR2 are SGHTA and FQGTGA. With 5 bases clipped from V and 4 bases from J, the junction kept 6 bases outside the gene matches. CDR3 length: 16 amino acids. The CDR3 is CASSPRDRGLYNEQFF. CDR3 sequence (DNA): TGTGCCAGCAGCCCCCGGGACAGGGGGCTTTACAATGAGCAGTTCTTC.

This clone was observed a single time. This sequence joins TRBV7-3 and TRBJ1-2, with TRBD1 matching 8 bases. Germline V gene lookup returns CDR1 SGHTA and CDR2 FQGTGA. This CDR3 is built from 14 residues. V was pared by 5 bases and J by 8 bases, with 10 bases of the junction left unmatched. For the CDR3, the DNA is TGTGCCAGCAGCCCAACAGGGGGTAAAGGCGGCTACACCTTC. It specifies CASSPTGGKGGYTF. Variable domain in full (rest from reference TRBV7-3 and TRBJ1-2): GAGVSQTPSNKVTEKGKYVELRCDPISGHTALYWYRQSLGQGPEFLIYFQGTGAADDSGLPNDRFFAVRPEGSVSTLKIQRTERGDSAVYLCASSPTGGKGGYTFGSGTRLTVV.

The CDR3 sequence is CASSYGPPDQYF. CDR3 in DNA: TGTGCCAGCAGTTACGGGCCGCCCGACCAGTACTTC. This rearrangement joins TRBV6-6 to TRBJ2-5; D is ambiguous. This CDR3 has 12 amino acids. V was shortened by 2 bases and J by 10 bases, with 11 bases between the two germline ends. Germline V lookup: CDR1 MNHNY, CDR2 SVGAGI (reference sequence).

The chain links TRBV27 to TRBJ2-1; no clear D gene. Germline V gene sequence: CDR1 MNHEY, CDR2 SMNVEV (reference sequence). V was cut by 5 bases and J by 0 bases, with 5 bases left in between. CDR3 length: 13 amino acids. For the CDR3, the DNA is TGTGCCAGCAGTCGGCACTCCTACAATGAGCAGTTCTTC. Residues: CASSRHSYNEQFF.

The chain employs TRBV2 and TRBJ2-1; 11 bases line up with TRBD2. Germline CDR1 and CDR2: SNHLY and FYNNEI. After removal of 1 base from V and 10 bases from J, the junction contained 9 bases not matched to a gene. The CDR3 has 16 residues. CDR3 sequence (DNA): TGTGCCAGCAGTGAAGAACGACTAGCGGGACTCAACGAGCAGTTCTTC. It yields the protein CASSEERLAGLNEQFF.

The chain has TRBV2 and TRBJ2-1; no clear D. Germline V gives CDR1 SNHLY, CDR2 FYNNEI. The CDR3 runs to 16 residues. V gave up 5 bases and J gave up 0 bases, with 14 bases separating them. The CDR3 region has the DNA TGTGCCAGCAGTTCCTCCGGAGACGCCTCCTACAATGAGCAGTTCTTC. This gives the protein CASSSSGDASYNEQFF.

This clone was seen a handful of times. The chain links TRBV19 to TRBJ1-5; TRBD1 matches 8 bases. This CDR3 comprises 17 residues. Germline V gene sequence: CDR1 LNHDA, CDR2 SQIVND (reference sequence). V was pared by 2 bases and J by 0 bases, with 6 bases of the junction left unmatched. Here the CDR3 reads CASSIKTGAYSNQPQHF. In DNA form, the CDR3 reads TGTGCCAGTAGTATAAAGACAGGGGCTTATAGCAATCAGCCCCAGCATTTT.

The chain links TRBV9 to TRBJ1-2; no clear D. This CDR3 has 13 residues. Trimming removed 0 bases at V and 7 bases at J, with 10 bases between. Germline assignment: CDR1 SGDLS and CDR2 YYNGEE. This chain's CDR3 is CASSVVSNSGYTF. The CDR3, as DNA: TGTGCCAGCAGCGTAGTGTCGAATAGTGGCTACACCTTC.

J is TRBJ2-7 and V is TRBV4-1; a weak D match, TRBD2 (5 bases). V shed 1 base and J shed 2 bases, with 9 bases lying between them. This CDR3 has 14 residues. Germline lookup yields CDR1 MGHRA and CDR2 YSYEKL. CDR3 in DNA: TGCGCCAGCAGCCAAGCGGGAATTGCCTACGAGCAGTACTTC. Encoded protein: CASSQAGIAYEQYF.